Listed below are T cell receptor beta chains from one sample, sequenced in a study of blood T cell repertoires in COVID-19. TCRdb's table, derived via immunoSEQ multiplex PCR, lists solely in-frame clones and lacks some. The data contain about 150,000 clones, over 80% of them singletons. Sequencing was performed on PBMCs or T cells enriched from blood (not recorded which). The receptors were sampled from a woman aged 40-49 years who had recovered from COVID-19. Each CDR3 is given with its conserved first and last residue. The D gene is left open where the match is weak. Expanded clones get a size class; other rows say once, few or many, or leave the size out.

>TRBJ2-3|TRBV11-1|once|TRBD2
TGTGCCAGCAGCCTCGGGGGGACAGATACGCAGTATTTT
CASSLGGTDTQYF
>TRBJ1-5|TRBV12-3/TRBV12-4|.|.
TGTGCCAGCAGTTTTACGGTTCAGCCCCAGCATTTT
CASSFTVQPQHF
>TRBJ2-2|TRBV6-6|.|TRBD2
TGTGCCAGCAGCTGGACTAGCGGGGGTAACACCGGGGAGCTGTTTTTT
CASSWTSGGNTGELFF
>TRBJ1-1|TRBV27|.|.
TGTGCCAGCTCCGTTGCGGCAAACACTGAAGCTTTCTTT
CASSVAANTEAFF
>TRBJ1-6|TRBV5-1|.|.
TGCGCCAGCAGCTCGGGGGGTAATAATAATTCACCCCTCCACTTT
CASSSGGNNNSPLHF
>TRBJ2-2|TRBV5-1|.|.
TGCGCCAGCAAAGACAGTCCCGGCACCGGGGAGCTGTTTTTT
CASKDSPGTGELFF
>TRBJ1-1|TRBV7-2|.|TRBD1
TGTGCCAGCAGCTTGGGACAGAAAGCTTTCTTT
CASSLGQKAFF
>TRBJ1-4|TRBV12-5|once|TRBD1
TGTGCTAGTGGTACCTCGCTTCACCTCGGGACAGCTAATGAAAAACTGTTTTTT
CASGTSLHLGTANEKLFF
>TRBJ2-7|TRBV10-3|.|TRBD2
TGTGCCATCAGTGGTGGACTAGCGAGCTACGAGCAGTACTTC
CAISGGLASYEQYF
>TRBJ2-1|TRBV5-1|.|.
TGCGCCAGCAGCTTAACTGGGCCTATATCTTACAATGAGCAGTTCTTC
CASSLTGPISYNEQFF
>TRBJ2-2|TRBV5-1|.|.
TGCGCCAGCAGCTTGTTCAGGGACACCGGGGAGCTGTTTTTT
CASSLFRDTGELFF
>TRBJ2-5|TRBV3-1/TRBV3-2|.|TRBD2
TGTGCCAGCAGCCAGCTAGCGGGTGGGGAGACCCAGTACTTC
CASSQLAGGETQYF
>TRBJ1-1|TRBV2|.|TRBD1
TGTGCCAGCAGTGGGGACAGGGGGCTTATGAACACTGAAGCTTTCTTT
CASSGDRGLMNTEAFF
>TRBJ2-1|TRBV20-1|once|TRBD1
TGCAGTGCTAGTCAACAGGGGGCCCCATCCTACAATGAGCAGTTCTTC
CSASQQGAPSYNEQFF
>TRBJ2-5|TRBV6-4|.|.
TGTGCCAGCAGCGATGACTGGGGCTCAGGTCCCCAGTACTTC
CASSDDWGSGPQYF
>TRBJ1-1|TRBV6-5|.|TRBD1
TGTGCCAGCAATAACAGGGGATTGAACACTGAAGCTTTCTTT
CASNNRGLNTEAFF
>TRBJ1-4|TRBV5-8|.|TRBD1
TGTGCCAGCAGCGAGGGACAGGTTAATGAAAAACTGTTTTTT
CASSEGQVNEKLFF
>TRBJ2-1|TRBV5-1|once|.
TGCGCCAGCAGAGGTACTAGTTCCGGCAATGAGCAGTTCTTC
CASRGTSSGNEQFF
>TRBJ2-5|TRBV9|.|TRBD2
TGTGCCAGCAGCGTCCCGGGACTAGCGGACCAAGAGACCCAGTACTTC
CASSVPGLADQETQYF
>TRBJ2-1|TRBV18|.|.
TGTGCCAGCTCACCTCTCGGCAGGGGAGACAATGAGCAGTTCTTC
CASSPLGRGDNEQFF
>TRBJ2-2|TRBV4-2|.|.
TGTGCCAGCAGCCAGGCCGAACTAGCCCCCGGGGAGCTGTTTTTT
CASSQAELAPGELFF
>TRBJ2-1|TRBV3-1/TRBV3-2|.|TRBD2
TGTGCCAGCAGCCAAGATGTGTGGGAGGGCCGGTACAATGAGCAGTTCTTC
CASSQDVWEGRYNEQFF
>TRBJ1-1|TRBV2|.|TRBD1
TGTGCCAGCAGGGGGACAGGTGGAATTCAGGGGTTT
CASRGTGGIQGF
>TRBJ2-7|TRBV3-1/TRBV3-2|.|TRBD2
TGTGCCAGCAGCCAAGAGAGGGACTACCACTACGAGCAGTACTTC
CASSQERDYHYEQYF
>TRBJ2-1|TRBV6-5|.|TRBD2
TGTGCCAGCAAGCGGGAGGGCCTACAAGGGAATGAGCAGTTCTTC
CASKREGLQGNEQFF
>TRBJ2-4|TRBV20-1|.|TRBD1
TGCAGTGCTAGTGAGGGGGCAACCAAAAACATTCAGTACTTC
CSASEGATKNIQYF
>TRBJ2-3|TRBV19|.|TRBD1
TGTGCCAGTAGTATGGGGCGGGCAGGGACAGGGACGGATACGCAGTATTTT
CASSMGRAGTGTDTQYF
>TRBJ1-1|TRBV28|.|.
TGTGCCTCCCCCGGTCTACTCGGGGAGGACACTGAAGCTTTCTTT
CASPGLLGEDTEAFF
>TRBJ1-2|TRBV10-2|.|TRBD1
TGCGCCAGCAGTGAGTCTCGGACAGGGGGCTCAGATGGCTACACCTTC
CASSESRTGGSDGYTF
>TRBJ2-1|TRBV11-2|.|.
TGTGCCAGCAGCTTAGGCGGTGGCTCCTACAATGAGCAGTTCTTC
CASSLGGGSYNEQFF
>TRBJ1-1|TRBV3-1/TRBV3-2|.|TRBD1
TGTGCCAGCATTTCGACAGGGATGACTGAAGCTTTCTTT
CASISTGMTEAFF
>TRBJ2-6|TRBV9|.|TRBD2
TGTGCCAGCAGCGTATCGCTAGCGGGACGCTCTGGGGCCAACGTCCTGACTTTC
CASSVSLAGRSGANVLTF
>TRBJ2-2|TRBV9|.|.
TGTGCCAGCAGCGTACCCCCAAACACCGGGGAGCTGTTTTTT
CASSVPPNTGELFF
>TRBJ1-2|TRBV9|.|.
TGTGCCAGCAGACAACAGGGAAGGGATGGCTACACCTTC
CASRQQGRDGYTF
>TRBJ2-5|TRBV2|.|TRBD2
TGTGCCAGCAGAAGATTACTAGCGGGAGGGGGAGAGACCCAGTACTTC
CASRRLLAGGGETQYF
>TRBJ2-7|TRBV5-4|.|.
TGTGCCAGCAGCTTGGACCTAGCTTCTTCCTACGAGCAGTACTTC
CASSLDLASSYEQYF
>TRBJ2-2|TRBV7-3|.|.
TGTGCCAGCAGCTACCCCCAGGGGCAACCCGGGGAGCTGTTTTTT
CASSYPQGQPGELFF
>TRBJ2-1|TRBV5-6|.|TRBD1
TGTGCCAGCAGCTCCGGGACAGGGATCGATGAGCAGTTCTTC
CASSSGTGIDEQFF
>TRBJ1-6|TRBV6-5|.|.
TGTGCCAGCAGTTACTACCGGGGGGGCGGGTATTCACCCCTCCACTTT
CASSYYRGGGYSPLHF
>TRBJ1-5|TRBV29-1|.|TRBD1
TGCAGCGCAAGCACAGGGGGCGCGGGTCAGCCCCAGCATTTT
CSASTGGAGQPQHF
>TRBJ1-4|TRBV19|once|TRBD1
TGTGCCAGTAGCGCGTCTAGACAGGGGAGTGAAAAACTGTTTTTT
CASSASRQGSEKLFF